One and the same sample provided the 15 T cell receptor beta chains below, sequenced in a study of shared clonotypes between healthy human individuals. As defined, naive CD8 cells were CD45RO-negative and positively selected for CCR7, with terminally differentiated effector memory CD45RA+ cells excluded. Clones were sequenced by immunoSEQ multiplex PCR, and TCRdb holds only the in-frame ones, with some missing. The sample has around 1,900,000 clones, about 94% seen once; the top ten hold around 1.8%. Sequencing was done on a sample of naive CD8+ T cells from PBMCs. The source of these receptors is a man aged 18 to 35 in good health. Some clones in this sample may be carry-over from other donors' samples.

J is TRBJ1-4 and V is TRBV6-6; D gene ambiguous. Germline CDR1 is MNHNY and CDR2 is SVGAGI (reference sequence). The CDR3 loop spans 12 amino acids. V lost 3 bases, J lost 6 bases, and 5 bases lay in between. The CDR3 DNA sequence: TGTGCCAGCAGTTATAATGATGAAAAACTGTTTTTT. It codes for CASSYNDEKLFF.

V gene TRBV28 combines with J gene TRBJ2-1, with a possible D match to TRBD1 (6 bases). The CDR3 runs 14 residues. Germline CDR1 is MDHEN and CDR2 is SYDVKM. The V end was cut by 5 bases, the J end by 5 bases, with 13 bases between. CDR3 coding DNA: TGTGCCAGCAGTCCTCTGAGGGGGAACAATGAGCAGTTCTTC. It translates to CASSPLRGNNEQFF.

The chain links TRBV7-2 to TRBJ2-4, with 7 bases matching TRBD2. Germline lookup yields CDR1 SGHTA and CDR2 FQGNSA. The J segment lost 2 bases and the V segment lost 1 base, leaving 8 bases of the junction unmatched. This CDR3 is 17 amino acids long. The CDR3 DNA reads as TGTGCCAGCAGCTTAGGCCCAGCGGGGTGGTCCAAAAACATTCAGTACTTC. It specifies CASSLGPAGWSKNIQYF.

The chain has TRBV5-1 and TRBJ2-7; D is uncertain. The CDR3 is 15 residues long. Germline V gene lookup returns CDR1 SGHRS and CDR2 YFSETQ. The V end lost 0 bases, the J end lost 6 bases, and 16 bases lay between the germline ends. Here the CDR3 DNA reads TGCGCCAGCAGCTTGGCCCTGACTTCTCGCGGCGAGCAGTACTTC. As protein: CASSLALTSRGEQYF.

The CDR3 nucleotides are TGTGCCAGCAGCAAAAAGAAGCATTTT. Its translation is CASSKKKHF. V and J are TRBV21-1 and TRBJ1-5. TRBV21-1 is a pseudogene segment. This CDR3 has 9 amino acids.

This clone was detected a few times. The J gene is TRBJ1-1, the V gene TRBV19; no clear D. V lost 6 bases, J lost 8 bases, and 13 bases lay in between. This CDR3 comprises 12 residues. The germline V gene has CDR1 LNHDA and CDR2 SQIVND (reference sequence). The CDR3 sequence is CASSQLGWEAFF. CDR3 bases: TGTGCCAGTAGCCAACTAGGGTGGGAAGCTTTCTTT.

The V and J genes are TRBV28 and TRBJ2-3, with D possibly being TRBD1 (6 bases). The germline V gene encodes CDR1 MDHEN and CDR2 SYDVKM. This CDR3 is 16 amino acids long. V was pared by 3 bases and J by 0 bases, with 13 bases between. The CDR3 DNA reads TGTGCCAGCAGTTTCCGGACAGTTACTAGCACAGATACGCAGTATTTT. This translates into CASSFRTVTSTDTQYF.

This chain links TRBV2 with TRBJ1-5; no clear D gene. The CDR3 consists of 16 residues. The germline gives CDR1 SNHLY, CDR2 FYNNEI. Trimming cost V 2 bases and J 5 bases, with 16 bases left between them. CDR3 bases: TGTGCCAGCAGTGAACCTCTGGGCCCTCAAGATCAGCCCCAGCATTTT. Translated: CASSEPLGPQDQPQHF.

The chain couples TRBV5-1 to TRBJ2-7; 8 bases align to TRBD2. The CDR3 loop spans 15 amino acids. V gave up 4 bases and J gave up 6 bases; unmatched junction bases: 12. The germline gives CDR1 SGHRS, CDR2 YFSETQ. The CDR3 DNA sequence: TGCGCCAGCAGCCCCCCGGGGGGGGCCCTACCCGAGCAGTACTTC. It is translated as CASSPPGGALPEQYF.

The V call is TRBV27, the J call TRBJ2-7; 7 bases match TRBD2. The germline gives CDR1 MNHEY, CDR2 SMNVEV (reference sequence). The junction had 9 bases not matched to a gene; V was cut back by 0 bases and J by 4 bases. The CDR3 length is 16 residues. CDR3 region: CASSLSRGEYLYEQYF. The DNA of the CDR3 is TGTGCCAGCAGTTTATCACGGGGGGAATACTTGTACGAGCAGTACTTC.

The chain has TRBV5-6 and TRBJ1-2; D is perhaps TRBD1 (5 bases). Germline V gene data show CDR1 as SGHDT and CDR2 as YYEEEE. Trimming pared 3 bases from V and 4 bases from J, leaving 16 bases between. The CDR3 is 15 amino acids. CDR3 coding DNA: TGTGCCAGCAGCTGGGGGTTGCGAACGCCCTATGGCTACACCTTC. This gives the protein CASSWGLRTPYGYTF. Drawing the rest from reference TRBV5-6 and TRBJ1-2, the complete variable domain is DAGVTQSPTHLIKTRGQQVTLRCSPKSGHDTVSWYQQALGQGPQFIFQYYEEEERQRGNFPDRFSGHQFPNYSSELNVNALLLGDSALYLCASSWGLRTPYGYTFGSGTRLTVV.

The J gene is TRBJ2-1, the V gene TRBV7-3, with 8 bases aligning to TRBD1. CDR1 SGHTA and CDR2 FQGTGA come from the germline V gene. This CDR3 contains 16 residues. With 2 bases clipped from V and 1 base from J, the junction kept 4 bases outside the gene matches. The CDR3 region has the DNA TGTGCCAGCAGCTTAGCAGGGGGCGCGTCCTACAATGAGCAGTTCTTC. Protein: CASSLAGGASYNEQFF.

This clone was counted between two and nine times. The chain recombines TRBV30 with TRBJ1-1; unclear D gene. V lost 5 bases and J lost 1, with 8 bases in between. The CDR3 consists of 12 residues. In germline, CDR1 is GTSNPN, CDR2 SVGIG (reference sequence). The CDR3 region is CAWYRGNTEAFF. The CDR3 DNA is TGTGCCTGGTACCGGGGGAACACTGAAGCTTTCTTT.

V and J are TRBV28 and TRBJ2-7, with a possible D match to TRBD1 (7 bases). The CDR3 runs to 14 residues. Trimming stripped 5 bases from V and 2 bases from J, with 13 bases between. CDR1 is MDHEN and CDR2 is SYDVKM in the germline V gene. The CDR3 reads CASSRGTAAYEQYF. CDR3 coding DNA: TGTGCCAGCAGTCGCGGGACAGCGGCCTACGAGCAGTACTTC.

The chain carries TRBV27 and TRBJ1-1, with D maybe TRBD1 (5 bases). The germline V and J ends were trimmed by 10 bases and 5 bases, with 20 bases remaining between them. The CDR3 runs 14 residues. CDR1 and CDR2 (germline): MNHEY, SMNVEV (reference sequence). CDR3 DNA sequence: TGTGCCACCCGGGGACCTCTTGAGGTTACTGAAGCTTTCTTT. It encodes CATRGPLEVTEAFF.